Following are 20 T cell receptor beta chains from one sample sequenced in a study of CD8 T cells in Susac syndrome (dated by TCRdb to the late 2010s). Libraries were prepared through the immunoSEQ multiplex PCR assay. RNA was extracted with the RNeasy kit and about 0.5 to 1 ug was reverse transcribed using random hexamers. In TCRdb, the public reads were trimmed at Q25 with fastp and aligned with MiXCR, with productive beta chains retained. Every distinct CDR3 protein forms one entry, paired with its most common genes and DNA. In this sample the table shows 180,000 or so distinct CDR3 sequences, roughly 94% of which occur a single time. The top ten clonotypes cover 0.1% of the sample. Input material: CD4+ T cells from PBMCs. These TCRs come from a human donor in good health.

The genes are TRBV29-1 and TRBJ2-3, with D possibly being TRBD1 (6 bases). The V end lost 4 bases, the J end lost 4 bases, and 15 bases lay between the germline ends. Germline values: CDR1 SQVTM, CDR2 ANQGSEA. The CDR3 length is 14 residues. The CDR3 region is CSVGYATGADTQYF. DNA of the CDR3: TGCAGCGTTGGATATGCGACAGGTGCAGATACGCAGTATTTT.

The chain recombines TRBV2 with TRBJ1-5; D ambiguous. Trimming left V 8 bases short and J 3 bases short, with 17 bases between. The length of the CDR3 is 15 residues. CDR1 is SNHLY, CDR2 FYNNEI, per germline. CDR3 sequence: CASSLHSLSNQPQHF. The CDR3 DNA reads TGTGCCAGCTCCCTCCACTCCCTCTCCAATCAGCCCCAGCATTTT.

The V gene is TRBV6-5, the J gene TRBJ2-3; D unresolved. Germline CDR1 reads MNHEY; CDR2 reads SVGAGI. V was clipped by 8 bases and J by 3 bases, with 12 bases between them. The CDR3 extends over 13 amino acids. DNA for the CDR3: TGTGCCAGCGGGCCGGGCTTGACAGATACGCAGTATTTT. It is translated as CASGPGLTDTQYF.

The chain couples TRBV27 to TRBJ2-7, with 8 positions matching TRBD1. The germline gives CDR1 MNHEY, CDR2 SMNVEV (reference sequence). The CDR3 totals 14 residues. Trimming removed 6 bases from V and 4 bases from J; junction bases left unmatched: 8. In DNA, the CDR3 is TGTGCCAGCAGACTCCAGACAGGGGTATACGAGCAGTACTTC. It codes for CASRLQTGVYEQYF.

The CDR3 here is CSAGGLSNQPQHF. The CDR3 bases are TGCAGTGCGGGAGGGCTTAGCAATCAGCCCCAGCATTTT. V usage is TRBV20-1 and J usage is TRBJ1-5; D unresolved. There are 13 residues in the CDR3. Germline CDR1 reads DFQATT; CDR2 reads SNEGSKA (reference sequence). V lost 6 bases to trimming and J lost 0 bases, with 9 bases between them.

The rearrangement uses TRBV27 and TRBJ1-2; TRBD1 is a possible D gene (5 bases). Germline CDR1 and CDR2: MNHEY and SMNVEV (reference sequence). Trimming removed 8 bases at V and 1 base at J, with 14 bases between. CDR3 size: 14 residues. In DNA form, the CDR3 reads TGTGCCAGCCGCCCGGCGGGGGATAACTATGGCTACACCTTC. Residues: CASRPAGDNYGYTF.

V and J are TRBV29-1 and TRBJ2-1, with 10 bases lining up with TRBD2. CDR1 is SQVTM and CDR2 is ANQGSEA in the germline V gene. CDR3 length equals 16 residues. The V and J ends lost 4 bases and 5 bases, in that order; junction bases with no gene match: 11. The CDR3 sequence is CSVATLAGVQDNEQFF. The CDR3 region has the DNA TGCAGCGTTGCGACCCTAGCGGGAGTACAAGACAATGAGCAGTTCTTC.

V and J are TRBV29-1 and TRBJ2-1; unclear D gene. CDR3 length: 13 residues. V lost 3 bases, J lost 5 bases, and 11 bases lay in between. Per germline, CDR1 SQVTM and CDR2 ANQGSEA. The CDR3 loop reads CSVDVGRHNEQFF. The CDR3 DNA reads as TGCAGCGTTGATGTAGGCAGGCACAATGAGCAGTTCTTC.

This clonotype was seen only once. This chain connects TRBV20-1 to TRBJ2-3; TRBD2 matches at 7 bases. Per germline, CDR1 DFQATT and CDR2 SNEGSKA (reference sequence). With 2 bases clipped from V and 2 bases from J, the junction kept 13 bases outside the gene matches. This CDR3 spans 17 amino acids. Here the CDR3 reads CSARLTGTTLITDTQYF. DNA for the CDR3: TGCAGTGCTAGACTAACCGGGACTACGCTAATCACAGATACGCAGTATTTT.

This sequence joins TRBV5-4 and TRBJ2-3; TRBD2 matches at 10 bases. From germline, CDR1 is SGHNT and CDR2 YYREEE (reference sequence). The CDR3 has 20 residues. J gave up 6 bases and V 4 bases, and 23 bases lay outside the gene matches. CDR3 sequence reads: CASSLGGLARASSRVDTQYF. CDR3 DNA sequence: TGTGCCAGCAGCCTAGGGGGACTAGCGAGAGCGTCGTCCAGGGTCGATACGCAGTATTTT.

The chain uses TRBV6-2 or TRBV6-3 and TRBJ2-7, with 8 bases aligning to TRBD1. From germline, CDR1 is MNHEY and CDR2 SVGEGT. The ends lost 6 bases at V and 3 bases at J; junction bases unmatched: 7. The CDR3 is 14 amino acids. For the CDR3, the DNA is TGTGCCAGCAGGCGTGGACAGGGAATCTACGAGCAGTACTTC. Protein sequence: CASRRGQGIYEQYF.

V and J are TRBV29-1 and TRBJ2-3; perhaps TRBD1 as D (6 bases). CDR3 length equals 17 residues. CDR1 is SQVTM and CDR2 is ANQGSEA in the germline V gene. Trimming removed 0 bases from V and 0 bases from J, with 16 bases in between. In DNA form, the CDR3 reads TGCAGCGTTGAAGATCTTTGGACAGCTACTAGCACAGATACGCAGTATTTT. It specifies CSVEDLWTATSTDTQYF.

The chain joins TRBV30 to TRBJ1-2; 7 nucleotides match TRBD1. V lost 2 bases to trimming and J lost 8 bases; unmatched junction nucleotides: 2. The CDR3 extends over 11 amino acids. Per the germline V gene, CDR1 is GTSNPN and CDR2 is SVGIG (reference sequence). CDR3 in amino acids: CAWSQGGGYTF. The CDR3 nucleotides are TGTGCCTGGAGTCAGGGGGGCGGCTACACCTTC. The entire variable domain, with the rest obtained from reference TRBV30 and TRBJ1-2, is as follows: SQTIHQWPATLVQPVGSPLSLECTVEGTSNPNLYWYRQAAGRGLQLLFYSVGIGQISSEVPQNLSASRPQDRQFILSSKKLLLSDSGFYLCAWSQGGGYTFGSGTRLTVV.

This clonotype showed up just once. The V gene is TRBV7-2, the J gene TRBJ2-5; 7 positions agree with TRBD2. V trimming: 3 bases; J trimming: 2 bases; junction bases outside the gene matches: 3. CDR1 and CDR2 from the germline V gene are SGHTA and FQGNSA. The CDR3 is 14 amino acids. The CDR3: CASSFGSGQETQYF. In DNA form, the CDR3 reads TGTGCCAGCAGCTTTGGTAGCGGGCAAGAGACCCAGTACTTC.

The CDR3 DNA sequence: TGCGCCAGCAGCTGGACAGGAGCCGCCAACACTGAAGCTTTCTTT. Its protein product is CASSWTGAANTEAFF. This chain uses TRBV5-1 with TRBJ1-1, with TRBD1 matching 7 bases. The V segment lost 3 bases and the J segment 2 bases; nucleotides outside the gene matches: 7. The CDR3 sequence is 15 residues long. From germline, CDR1 is SGHRS and CDR2 YFSETQ.

The chain links TRBV6-6 to TRBJ2-1; D might be TRBD2 (6 bases). The CDR3 sequence is 14 residues long. Germline CDR1 reads MNHNY; CDR2 reads SVGAGI (reference sequence). Trimming cost V 6 bases and J 7 bases, with 16 bases left between them. CDR3 in amino acids: CASSQDYPGNEQFF. The CDR3 DNA sequence: TGTGCCAGCAGCCAGGACTACCCCGGAAATGAGCAGTTCTTC.

This clonotype is a singleton in its sample. The chain recombines TRBV18 with TRBJ2-7; tentative D call: TRBD2 (7 bases). The ends were cut back, 3 bases at V and 2 bases at J, with 14 bases in the middle. The CDR3 has 15 amino acids. Germline V gives CDR1 KGHSH, CDR2 LQKENI. DNA for the CDR3: TGTGCCAGCTCACCCTTGGGGGGGCCTACCTACGAGCAGTACTTC. Translating it yields CASSPLGGPTYEQYF.

The rearrangement uses TRBV7-2 and TRBJ2-1; D is unresolved. Between the trimmed V and J ends, which lost 6 bases and 0 bases, there was a span of 12 bases. This CDR3 has 15 amino acids. In germline, CDR1 is SGHTA, CDR2 FQGNSA. The CDR3 sequence: CASSSQLSSYNEQFF. Written as DNA, the CDR3 is TGTGCCAGCAGTTCCCAGCTGAGCTCCTACAATGAGCAGTTCTTC.

The V gene is TRBV24-1, the J gene TRBJ2-3; TRBD2 agrees at 7 bases. The germline gives CDR1 KGHDR, CDR2 SFDVKD. V was clipped by 8 bases and J by 0 bases; unmatched bases: 7. The CDR3 extends over 15 amino acids. CDR3 nucleotides: TGTGCCACCATCGCCGTACTAGCGAGCACAGATACGCAGTATTTT. Amino acid sequence: CATIAVLASTDTQYF.

The chain employs TRBV18 and TRBJ1-1; D not resolved. Trimming removed 3 bases at V and 3 bases at J, with 8 bases between. The CDR3 sequence is 13 residues long. Germline CDR1 and CDR2: KGHSH and LQKENI. This chain's CDR3 is CASSPDWDTEAFF. The CDR3 DNA reads as TGTGCCAGCTCACCGGACTGGGACACTGAAGCTTTCTTT.